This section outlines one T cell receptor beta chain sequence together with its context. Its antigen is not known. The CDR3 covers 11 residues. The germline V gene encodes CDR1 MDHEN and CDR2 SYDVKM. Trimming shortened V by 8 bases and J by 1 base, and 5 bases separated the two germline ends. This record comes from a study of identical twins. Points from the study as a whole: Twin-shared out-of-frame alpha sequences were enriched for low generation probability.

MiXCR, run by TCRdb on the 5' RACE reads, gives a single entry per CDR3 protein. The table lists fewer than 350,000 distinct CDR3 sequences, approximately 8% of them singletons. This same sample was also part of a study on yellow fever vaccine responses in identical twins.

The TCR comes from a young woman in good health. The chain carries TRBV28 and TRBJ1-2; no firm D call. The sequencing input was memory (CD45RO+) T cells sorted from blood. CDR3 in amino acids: CASGDNYGYTF. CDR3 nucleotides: TGTGCCAGCGGAGATAACTATGGCTACACCTTC.